The 30 T cell receptor beta chains below all came from one sample that was sequenced in a study of CD8 T cells in Susac syndrome. With random hexamers, 0.5 to 1 ug RNA was reverse transcribed. Each CDR3 protein gets one entry after TCRdb re-called the immunoSEQ multiplex PCR reads with MiXCR. The sample yields roughly 150,000 distinct CDR3 sequences, about 93% seen once. Sequenced material: CD4+ T cells from PBMCs. The receptor set was obtained from a human donor in good health.

This clonotype was seen a handful of times. As DNA, the CDR3 is TGTGCCAGCAGCCTGGGACAGGGAGTCGAAAAACTGTTTTTT. Translating it yields CASSLGQGVEKLFF. The chain has TRBV6-6 and TRBJ1-4, with 9 positions matching TRBD1. The CDR3 sequence is 14 residues long. J was trimmed by 8 bases and V by 6 bases; bases with no gene match: 7. Looked up from germline, CDR1 is MNHNY and CDR2 is SVGAGI (reference sequence).

The gene calls are TRBV12-3 or TRBV12-4 and TRBJ1-6; D ambiguous. Trimming removed 2 bases at V and 4 bases at J, with 12 bases between. There are 16 residues in the CDR3. CDR3 region: CASSLRTGGYNSPLHF. Here the CDR3 DNA reads TGTGCCAGCAGTTTACGGACGGGAGGGTATAATTCACCCCTCCACTTT.

CDR3 bases: TGTGCCAGCAGCTCCATCGGACTAGCCGCGGATGAGCAGTTCTTC. Its protein is CASSSIGLAADEQFF. The chain combines TRBV9 with TRBJ2-1, with TRBD2 identical over 8 bases. The CDR3 contains 15 residues. Germline assignment: CDR1 SGDLS and CDR2 YYNGEE. Trimming at V came to 4 bases and at J to 8 bases, leaving 11 bases not matched to a gene.

This rearrangement joins TRBV7-2 to TRBJ2-5, with D perhaps assigned TRBD1 or TRBD2 (5 bases each). CDR1 and CDR2 (germline): SGHTA, FQGNSA. The CDR3 is made up of 13 amino acids. The V gene lost 0 bases and the J gene lost 7 bases, with 9 bases spanning the gap. This chain's CDR3 is CASSLAGEGTQYF. The CDR3 DNA is TGTGCCAGCAGCTTAGCGGGGGAAGGGACCCAGTACTTC.

This clonotype was counted a few times. The chain employs TRBV29-1 and TRBJ2-7; weak D call: TRBD2 (6 bases). This CDR3 comprises 12 residues. Germline assignment: CDR1 SQVTM and CDR2 ANQGSEA. V was shortened by 5 bases and J by 1 base, with 9 bases between the two germline ends. The CDR3: CSVNRGSYEQYF. As DNA, the CDR3 is TGCAGCGTTAATCGGGGGTCCTACGAGCAGTACTTC.

This clonotype was seen once. J is TRBJ2-6 and V is TRBV9; 8 nucleotides line up with TRBD2. This CDR3 has 20 amino acids. Germline V lookup: CDR1 SGDLS, CDR2 YYNGEE. Trimming cost V 4 bases and J 5 bases; bases outside gene matches: 20. Here the CDR3 reads CASSSRGGGGGPGRANVLTF. CDR3 bases: TGTGCCAGCAGCTCCCGGGGGGGAGGAGGTGGGCCTGGAAGGGCCAACGTCCTGACTTTC.

This clonotype was counted once. The chain joins TRBV19 to TRBJ2-2, with 8 bases aligning to TRBD1. This CDR3 has 15 amino acids. CDR1 and CDR2 (germline): LNHDA, SQIVND (reference sequence). J was trimmed by 4 bases and V by 7 bases; bases with no gene match: 8. CDR3 sequence reads: CASIMWTGSTGELFF. The CDR3 nucleotides read TGTGCCAGTATAATGTGGACAGGGAGCACCGGGGAGCTGTTTTTT.

The chain links TRBV5-1 to TRBJ1-5, with 7 nucleotides matching TRBD1. Germline V lookup: CDR1 SGHRS, CDR2 YFSETQ. The length of the CDR3 is 15 residues. V lost 3 bases and J lost 0; bases outside the gene matches: 3. This CDR3 is CASSSTGASNQPQHF. In DNA form, the CDR3 reads TGCGCCAGCAGCTCAACAGGGGCTAGCAATCAGCCCCAGCATTTT.

The V call is TRBV12-3 or TRBV12-4, the J call TRBJ2-3; TRBD1 or TRBD2 may be the D gene (5 bases each). The CDR3 length is 15 residues. Trimming removed 6 bases at V and 2 bases at J, with 15 bases between. CDR3 residues: CASSPSWGNTDTQYF. The CDR3 nucleotides read TGTGCCAGCAGCCCGAGCTGGGGGAACACAGATACGCAGTATTTT.

The CDR3 loop reads CSAAVQGTKSPLHF. The CDR3 DNA reads as TGCAGTGCAGCCGTGCAGGGTACAAAGTCACCCCTCCACTTT. The chain recombines TRBV20-1 with TRBJ1-6; possible D gene TRBD1, 5 bases. The germline V gene has CDR1 DFQATT and CDR2 SNEGSKA (reference sequence). The CDR3 sequence is 14 residues long. V was clipped by 6 bases and J by 10 bases, with 19 bases between them.

The chain has TRBV7-9 and TRBJ2-3; D is unclear. This CDR3 is 15 amino acids long. The V and J ends lost 7 bases and 3 bases respectively, with 17 bases between them. Germline CDR1 reads SEHNR; CDR2 reads FQNEAQ (reference sequence). The CDR3 bases are TGTGCCAGCAACCGTCAAATTTATGGAACAGATACGCAGTATTTT. Translation: CASNRQIYGTDTQYF.

The chain is built from TRBV12-3 or TRBV12-4 and TRBJ1-1; no firm D call. The CDR3 has 15 residues. V shed 7 bases and J shed 0 bases, with 15 bases lying between them. CDR3 protein: CASIFGEKLNTEAFF. The DNA of the CDR3 is TGTGCCAGCATCTTCGGGGAGAAACTGAACACTGAAGCTTTCTTT.

V gene TRBV6-5 combines with J gene TRBJ2-7; TRBD2 matches at 10 bases. With 7 bases clipped from V and 0 bases from J, the junction kept 3 bases outside the gene matches. There are 14 residues in the CDR3. Per the germline V gene, CDR1 is MNHEY and CDR2 is SVGAGI. The CDR3 region is CASTSGGTSYEQYF. The CDR3 DNA sequence: TGTGCCAGCACTAGCGGGGGAACCTCCTACGAGCAGTACTTC.

The chain joins TRBV20-1 to TRBJ2-3; D ambiguous. The germline CDR1 and CDR2 sequences are DFQATT and SNEGSKA (reference sequence). The V end lost 6 bases, the J end lost 1 base, and 11 bases lay between the germline ends. This CDR3 has 13 amino acids. The CDR3 loop is CSAPPDRTDTQYF. Written as DNA, the CDR3 is TGCAGTGCCCCCCCGGACCGCACAGATACGCAGTATTTT.

The chain joins TRBV10-3 to TRBJ2-5; D gene uncertain. V was trimmed by 4 bases and J by 4 bases, leaving 4 bases between them. The CDR3 has 11 residues. Germline CDR1 reads ENHRY; CDR2 reads SYGVKD. The CDR3 here is CAISAAETQYF. The CDR3 bases are TGTGCCATCAGTGCAGCAGAGACCCAGTACTTC.

The count of this clonotype is one. V and J are TRBV4-2 and TRBJ2-3; D remains unclear. V gave up 0 bases and J gave up 1 base, with 2 bases separating them. Germline V lookup: CDR1 LGHNA, CDR2 YNFKEQ. This CDR3 has 13 residues. This CDR3 reads CASSQDRTDTQYF. In DNA form, the CDR3 reads TGTGCCAGCAGCCAAGACCGCACAGATACGCAGTATTTT.

The chain employs TRBV20-1 and TRBJ2-5; D may be TRBD2 (7 bases). The CDR3 totals 14 residues. Trimming shortened V by 3 bases and J by 0 bases, and 11 bases separated the two germline ends. Germline V gene lookup returns CDR1 DFQATT and CDR2 SNEGSKA (reference sequence). CDR3 region: CSARRGRYQETQYF. The CDR3 nucleotides read TGCAGTGCTAGGCGGGGGCGGTACCAAGAGACCCAGTACTTC.

This chain uses TRBV27 with TRBJ1-2, with no clear D. The CDR3 consists of 15 residues. Germline assignment: CDR1 MNHEY and CDR2 SMNVEV (reference sequence). V shed 6 bases and J shed 0 bases, with 14 bases lying between them. The CDR3 DNA follows: TGTGCCAGCAGAACGACGGCCGAGGCTAACTATGGCTACACCTTC. As protein: CASRTTAEANYGYTF.

This clonotype was seen more than once but under ten times. The rearrangement links TRBV20-1 to TRBJ2-5; 9 positions agree with TRBD1. The CDR3 is 13 amino acids. The germline V gene encodes CDR1 DFQATT and CDR2 SNEGSKA (reference sequence). The V segment lost 3 bases and the J segment 4 bases; nucleotides outside the gene matches: 3. CDR3 region: CSARPGQGETQYF. CDR3 in DNA: TGCAGTGCTAGGCCGGGACAGGGAGAGACCCAGTACTTC.

V is TRBV15 and J is TRBJ1-3; D unresolved. Germline V lookup: CDR1 LNHNV, CDR2 YYDKDF (reference sequence). CDR3 size: 16 residues. V was clipped by 4 bases and J by 4 bases, with 17 bases between them. The CDR3 sequence: CATSTIGSRSGNTIYF. Written as DNA, the CDR3 is TGTGCCACCAGCACGATTGGATCAAGGTCCGGAAACACCATATATTTT. Full variable domain (remainder filled in from reference TRBV15 and TRBJ1-3): DAMVIQNPRYQVTQFGKPVTLSCSQTLNHNVMYWYQQKSSQAPKLLFHYYDKDFNNEADTPDNFQSRRPNTSFCFLDIRSPGLGDTAMYLCATSTIGSRSGNTIYFGEGSWLTVV.

The J gene is TRBJ2-2, the V gene TRBV20-1; no reliable D call. V was clipped by 0 bases and J by 5 bases, with 10 bases between them. The length of the CDR3 is 14 residues. Germline CDR1 DFQATT, CDR2 SNEGSKA (reference sequence). This CDR3 is CSARDPTTTGELFF. The DNA of the CDR3 is TGCAGTGCTAGAGATCCGACGACGACCGGGGAGCTGTTTTTT.

This sequence joins TRBV3-1 and TRBJ2-5; D perhaps matches TRBD2 (5 bases). Germline V gene lookup returns CDR1 LGHDT and CDR2 YNNKEL (reference sequence). With 0 bases removed from V and 5 bases from J, the gap between germline ends came to 13 bases. The CDR3 totals 15 residues. The DNA of the CDR3 is TGTGCCAGCAGCCAAGATGGGCTAGCCTGGGAGACCCAGTACTTC. Protein product: CASSQDGLAWETQYF.

This chain connects TRBV3-1 to TRBJ1-4, with D tentatively TRBD1 (6 bases). The CDR3 extends over 14 amino acids. V lost 6 bases and J lost 11, with 19 bases in between. Germline V gene data show CDR1 as LGHDT and CDR2 as YNNKEL (reference sequence). In DNA form, the CDR3 reads TGTGCCAGCAGTCCATCCCAGGGGATTGGGAAACTGTTTTTT. It yields the protein CASSPSQGIGKLFF.

The rearrangement links TRBV3-1 to TRBJ2-3; tentatively, D is TRBD2 (5 bases). The CDR3 spans 16 residues. The V end was cut by 4 bases, the J end by 4 bases, with 18 bases between. Looked up from germline, CDR1 is LGHDT and CDR2 is YNNKEL (reference sequence). CDR3 DNA sequence: TGTGCCAGCAGCCTTAGACTTTACCCTAGCCCAGATACGCAGTATTTT. Translation: CASSLRLYPSPDTQYF.

This chain uses TRBV20-1 with TRBJ1-4, with 8 bases aligning to TRBD1. The CDR3 is 13 residues long. CDR1 is DFQATT and CDR2 is SNEGSKA in the germline V gene (reference sequence). Trimming cost V 5 bases and J 6 bases; bases outside gene matches: 5. CDR3 sequence reads: CSAAGTGYEKLFF. DNA for the CDR3: TGCAGTGCTGCCGGGACAGGATATGAAAAACTGTTTTTT.

This sequence joins TRBV19 and TRBJ1-1; TRBD1 matches at 9 bases. The CDR3 length is 14 residues. Germline assignment: CDR1 LNHDA and CDR2 SQIVND (reference sequence). V trimming: 6 bases; J trimming: 4 bases; junction bases outside the gene matches: 6. This CDR3 reads CASRPGQGSTEAFF. CDR3 DNA sequence: TGTGCCAGTAGGCCGGGACAGGGTAGCACTGAAGCTTTCTTT.

The chain carries TRBV5-4 and TRBJ2-2; 9 bases are shared with TRBD2. The CDR3 extends over 16 amino acids. The germline V gene has CDR1 SGHNT and CDR2 YYREEE (reference sequence). Trimming removed 2 bases from V and 0 bases from J; junction bases left unmatched: 2. CDR3 in DNA: TGTGCCAGCAGCTTACAGCGGGGGGCGAACACCGGGGAGCTGTTTTTT. It translates to CASSLQRGANTGELFF.

The chain uses TRBV7-2 and TRBJ2-7; D unresolved. Deletions cut 2 bases from V and 4 bases from J, with 15 bases between. The V gene's germline CDR1 is SGHTA and CDR2 FQGNSA. The CDR3 is made up of 15 amino acids. The CDR3 nucleotides read TGTGCCAGCAGCTTACTTGTGGGGATTGCATACGAGCAGTACTTC. Encoded protein: CASSLLVGIAYEQYF.

The V and J genes are TRBV3-1 and TRBJ2-3; no definite D call. Trimming left V 3 bases short and J 7 bases short, with 8 bases between. Per the germline V gene, CDR1 is LGHDT and CDR2 is YNNKEL (reference sequence). CDR3 length: 12 amino acids. CDR3 nucleotides: TGTGCCAGCAGCCAGGGCAGCAATACGCAGTATTTT. Amino acid sequence: CASSQGSNTQYF.

The gene calls are TRBV30 and TRBJ1-2; D is unclear. The V gene's germline CDR1 is GTSNPN and CDR2 SVGIG (reference sequence). With 4 bases removed from V and 4 bases from J, the gap between germline ends came to 10 bases. The CDR3 covers 12 residues. The CDR3 nucleotides read TGTGCCTGGACGACAAGTTCCTATGGCTACACCTTC. This encodes CAWTTSSYGYTF.